The rows below give T cell receptor beta chains drawn from one sample of a study of identical twins. TCRdb reprocessed the 5' RACE reads via MiXCR and lists one record per CDR3 protein. The sample includes about 390,000 distinct CDR3 sequences, approximately 9.1% of them seen just once. The sequenced material came from naive T cells sorted from blood. The receptors shown here come from a woman aged 50 to 65 in good health. The CDR3 runs from the conserved cysteine through the conserved F or W. Fields, in order: V gene, J gene, CDR3 protein.

TRBV19	TRBJ2-7	CASSIRTTSTYEQYF
TRBV11-3	TRBJ2-7	CASSNPDWGREQYF
TRBV2	TRBJ1-2	CASSEGGIGNYGYTF
TRBV4-1	TRBJ2-3	CASSRGGQGKPPDTQYF
TRBV5-1	TRBJ1-1	CASSLAGQGPAEAFF
TRBV13	TRBJ1-1	CATRDRGLGTEAFF
TRBV12-3/TRBV12-4	TRBJ2-1	CASSPAPAPGDGEQFF
TRBV3-1	TRBJ2-6	CASSQAGLSSGANVLTF
TRBV9	TRBJ2-3	CASSVEVSTDTQYF
TRBV20-1	TRBJ2-7	CSARGQGVQYF
TRBV5-1	TRBJ2-1	CASSASQWGSYNEQFF
TRBV7-9	TRBJ1-1	CATPVGGDTPEAFF
TRBV12-3/TRBV12-4	TRBJ2-1	CASSLTSGIGWQFF
TRBV5-1	TRBJ2-1	CASSLVGTSGPHNEQFF
TRBV28	TRBJ2-3	CASSSTGTGFTDTQYF
TRBV12-3/TRBV12-4	TRBJ2-1	CASSSPPAAYNEQFF
TRBV2	TRBJ2-3	CASSEAGIGTDTQYF
TRBV7-2	TRBJ2-1	CASGLSSYNEQFF
TRBV4-1	TRBJ2-1	CASKPRDYSYNEQFF
TRBV7-3	TRBJ2-7	CASSSSDSPPYEQYF
TRBV20-1	TRBJ2-7	CSVPFGGSYEQYF
TRBV4-1	TRBJ2-1	CASSQGLGTNEQFF
TRBV20-1	TRBJ1-2	CSAPSGAHYGYTF
TRBV20-1	TRBJ1-1	CSARRGGNTEAFF
TRBV24-1	TRBJ2-3	CATRPGLTDSDTQYF
TRBV12-3/TRBV12-4	TRBJ1-5	CASKLVGAMGNQPQHF
TRBV20-1	TRBJ2-2	CSARAGSDTGELFF
TRBV7-8	TRBJ2-7	CASRPRAGAREQYF
TRBV4-1	TRBJ1-3	CASSLGTGNTIYF
TRBV2	TRBJ2-1	CASRAWGAVGLVPYNEQFF
TRBV9	TRBJ2-1	CASSTQQGSGNYNKQFF
TRBV7-9	TRBJ2-2	CASKGARGTGELFF
TRBV12-3/TRBV12-4	TRBJ2-1	CASRMTSGKYNEQFF
TRBV7-2	TRBJ2-3	CASSLPIRDTQYF
TRBV18	TRBJ2-3	CASSPRRASTDTQYF
TRBV5-6	TRBJ2-5	CASSLGLAGVQETQYF
TRBV12-3/TRBV12-4	TRBJ2-2	CPSSTGLAASWELFF